The next 20 T cell receptor beta chains were all read from a single sample in a study of blood T cells in healthy people across ages. A second roughly 7 to 11 cycle PCR used barcoded and J-beta primers. TCRdb re-derived calls from the 5' RACE reads in MiXCR, one entry per CDR3 protein. Among approximately 880,000 distinct CDR3 sequences, about 48% were seen once, and the ten largest hold around an eighth. The sequenced sample consisted of blood. These TCRs come from a man between 25 and 39 years old in good health.

This clonotype has a handful of counts. This chain connects TRBV5-6 to TRBJ2-1; 8 bases are a match to TRBD2. This CDR3 spans 15 amino acids. Germline V gene data show CDR1 as SGHDT and CDR2 as YYEEEE. V gave up 3 bases and J gave up 4 bases; unmatched junction bases: 6. CDR3 nucleotide sequence: TGTGCCAGCAGCTCGGGGGGGGGCACATACAATGAGCAGTTCTTC. It translates to CASSSGGGTYNEQFF. Filled out from reference TRBV5-6 and TRBJ2-1, the complete variable domain reads DAGVTQSPTHLIKTRGQQVTLRCSPKSGHDTVSWYQQALGQGPQFIFQYYEEEERQRGNFPDRFSGHQFPNYSSELNVNALLLGDSALYLCASSSGGGTYNEQFFGPGTRLTVL.

The chain links TRBV4-1 to TRBJ1-1, with D perhaps matching TRBD1 (5 bases). Looked up from germline, CDR1 is MGHRA and CDR2 is YSYEKL. The CDR3 has 14 amino acids. The ends were cut back, 2 bases at V and 2 bases at J, with 9 bases in the middle. In nucleotides, the CDR3 is TGCGCCAGCAGCCAAAGGGACGAAAACACTGAAGCTTTCTTT. Translated: CASSQRDENTEAFF.

This clonotype appeared a single time. The V call is TRBV18, the J call TRBJ2-2; possible D gene TRBD2, 5 bases. The CDR3 extends over 13 amino acids. Germline V gene lookup returns CDR1 KGHSH and CDR2 LQKENI. V was trimmed by 8 bases and J by 5 bases, leaving 12 bases between them. The CDR3 DNA reads TGTGCCAGCCGCCCCCGGGAAACCGGGGAGCTGTTTTTT. Residues: CASRPRETGELFF.

J is TRBJ1-1 and V is TRBV5-1, with a possible D match to TRBD1 (5 bases). This CDR3 has 15 amino acids. Germline-derived CDR1 and CDR2 are SGHRS and YFSETQ. Trimming left V 0 bases short and J 1 base short, with 10 bases between. CDR3 nucleotide sequence: TGCGCCAGCAGCTTGGTTGGGGCGGGGAACACTGAAGCTTTCTTT. As protein: CASSLVGAGNTEAFF.

This chain links TRBV20-1 with TRBJ2-4; 11 nucleotides agree with TRBD2. The CDR3 consists of 13 residues. With 6 bases clipped from V and 9 bases from J, the junction kept 7 bases outside the gene matches. Per the germline V gene, CDR1 is DFQATT and CDR2 is SNEGSKA (reference sequence). The CDR3 sequence is CSAGLAGVGIQYF. In nucleotides, the CDR3 is TGCAGTGCCGGACTAGCGGGTGTGGGCATTCAGTACTTC.

This sequence joins TRBV7-2 and TRBJ1-5, with unresolved D. V was clipped by 6 bases and J by 2 bases, with 11 bases between them. Germline V gene data show CDR1 as SGHTA and CDR2 as FQGNSA. The CDR3 has 14 amino acids. The CDR3 DNA follows: TGTGCCAGCAGTATGGAAGGCGGCAATCAGCCCCAGCATTTT. The encoded protein is CASSMEGGNQPQHF.

This chain links TRBV28 with TRBJ2-1; D perhaps matches TRBD2 (6 bases). Germline CDR1 is MDHEN and CDR2 is SYDVKM. This CDR3 region has 16 residues. The CDR3 coding sequence is TGTGCTGCGGGGCAGGGAGGCTCCCTTGGGGGTGCTGAGCAGTTCTTC. It is translated as CAAGQGGSLGGAEQFF.

Only a few counts were recorded for this clonotype. The chain joins TRBV7-2 to TRBJ2-1; 7 positions agree with TRBD2. The CDR3 runs to 16 residues. J was trimmed by 0 bases and V by 0 bases; bases with no gene match: 2. Germline loops: CDR1 SGHTA, CDR2 FQGNSA. CDR3 nucleotides: TGTGCCAGCAGCTTAGCAAGCGGGAACTCCTACAATGAGCAGTTCTTC. This codes for CASSLASGNSYNEQFF.

This clonotype was seen a single time. This sequence joins TRBV4-2 and TRBJ1-6; D is ambiguous. The V gene's germline CDR1 is LGHNA and CDR2 YNFKEQ. V lost 0 bases to trimming and J lost 13 bases, with 16 bases between them. This CDR3 contains 15 residues. This CDR3 is CASSQDPGVHRPLHF. The CDR3, as DNA: TGTGCCAGCAGCCAAGATCCCGGGGTGCATCGGCCCCTCCACTTT.

This clonotype was observed a handful of times. The chain links TRBV3-1 to TRBJ1-1, with TRBD1 as a possible D gene (6 bases). The CDR3 runs to 14 residues. Germline V gene lookup returns CDR1 LGHDT and CDR2 YNNKEL (reference sequence). V was clipped by 1 base and J by 4 bases, with 10 bases between them. The CDR3 DNA follows: TGTGCCAGCAGCCAAGGGGGGCAGGTCACTGAAGCTTTCTTT. Translation gives CASSQGGQVTEAFF.

The gene calls are TRBV3-1 and TRBJ2-1; 10 bases fit TRBD2. The CDR3 has 15 residues. Looked up from germline, CDR1 is LGHDT and CDR2 is YNNKEL (reference sequence). V trimming: 5 bases; J trimming: 2 bases; junction bases outside the gene matches: 3. This chain's CDR3 is CASSDSGGTYNEQFF. CDR3 sequence (DNA): TGTGCCAGCAGCGATAGCGGGGGGACCTACAATGAGCAGTTCTTC.

This clonotype was counted a few times. This rearrangement joins TRBV28 to TRBJ1-2; D is undetermined. The germline V gene has CDR1 MDHEN and CDR2 SYDVKM. With 4 bases removed from V and 1 base from J, the gap between germline ends came to 7 bases. This CDR3 has 13 amino acids. The CDR3 DNA reads as TGTGCCAGCAGTTCCAGGAGTAACTATGGCTACACCTTC. Translating it yields CASSSRSNYGYTF.

The chain's CDR3 is CASRRASGTGELFF. The CDR3 coding sequence is TGTGCCAGCCGGAGGGCTAGCGGAACCGGGGAGCTGTTTTTT. The V call is TRBV6-2 or TRBV6-3, the J call TRBJ2-2; 7 bases agree with TRBD2. Per germline, CDR1 MNHEY and CDR2 SVGEGT. Losses at the gene ends were 8 bases for V and 5 bases for J; bases not matched to a gene: 8. CDR3 length: 14 amino acids.

V gene TRBV20-1 combines with J gene TRBJ2-5; D assignment may be TRBD1 or TRBD2 (5 bases each). V dropped 7 bases and J dropped 1 base, with 16 bases sitting between them. CDR1 is DFQATT, CDR2 SNEGSKA, per germline (reference sequence). The CDR3 runs 14 residues. The CDR3 bases are TGCAGTGGCGTCCAATGGGACGTCCAAGAGACCCAGTACTTC. This gives the protein CSGVQWDVQETQYF.

The rearrangement uses TRBV28 and TRBJ2-6; 7 bases are a match to TRBD1. Per the germline V gene, CDR1 is MDHEN and CDR2 is SYDVKM. V lost 5 bases, J lost 0 bases, and 7 bases stayed unmatched. This CDR3 spans 17 amino acids. Here the CDR3 reads CASSKGQASSGANVLTF. DNA for the CDR3: TGTGCCAGCAGTAAAGGACAGGCGAGCTCTGGGGCCAACGTCCTGACTTTC.

This clonotype was seen only once. V is TRBV15 and J is TRBJ1-1; the D gene is possibly TRBD1 (5 bases). Per germline, CDR1 LNHNV and CDR2 YYDKDF (reference sequence). This CDR3 has 15 amino acids. V gave up 0 bases and J gave up 4 bases, with 12 bases separating them. Here the CDR3 reads CATSRDRDPGTEAFF. The CDR3 bases are TGTGCCACCAGCAGAGATAGGGACCCTGGCACTGAAGCTTTCTTT.

This clonotype was counted at least ten times. J is TRBJ2-1 and V is TRBV4-3; D ambiguous. V shed 0 bases and J shed 5 bases, with 11 bases lying between them. Germline CDR1 LGHNA, CDR2 YSLEER. The length of the CDR3 is 15 residues. The CDR3 loop is CASSQEARTDNEQFF. As DNA, the CDR3 is TGCGCCAGCAGCCAAGAGGCGAGAACTGACAATGAGCAGTTCTTC.

There are a few counts of this clonotype. The CDR3 DNA follows: TGTGCCAGCAGCCGTGGAGAGGGCGAGCAGTACTTC. Its protein product is CASSRGEGEQYF. The chain recombines TRBV7-2 with TRBJ2-7; possibly TRBD2 for D (5 bases). Germline CDR1 reads SGHTA; CDR2 reads FQGNSA. The CDR3 has 12 amino acids. Trimming removed 5 bases from V and 6 bases from J, with 11 bases in between.

This clonotype was counted a few times. The chain links TRBV4-1 to TRBJ1-2; D is undetermined. The V gene's germline CDR1 is MGHRA and CDR2 YSYEKL. The V end lost 7 bases, the J end lost 0 bases, and 15 bases lay between the germline ends. CDR3 size: 15 residues. The CDR3 region is CASTSGPGTNYGYTF. The CDR3 DNA reads as TGCGCCAGCACCTCTGGGCCCGGGACTAACTATGGCTACACCTTC.

Regarding this clonotype: At one boundary the junction diverges from the germline segment, which might be a read error. V gene TRBV27 combines with J gene TRBJ2-7, with TRBD1 matching over 7 bases. This CDR3 is 15 amino acids long. Germline-derived CDR1 and CDR2 are MNHEY and SMNVEV (reference sequence). DNA of the CDR3: TGTGCCGGCAGTTTCGGCGCAGGGGGAACCTACGAGCAGTACTTC. Its translation: CAGSFGAGGTYEQYF.